Listed below are T cell receptor beta chains from one sample, sequenced in a study of blood T cell repertoires in COVID-19. Generated by immunoSEQ multiplex PCR, the TCRdb table keeps only in-frame clones and is missing some. The table shows roughly 21,000 clones, with 80% to 90% occurring only once. Sequencing was performed on peripheral blood. The receptors here all came from a human donor in a cohort sampled during active COVID-19. CDR3s include the opening cysteine and the closing phenylalanine or tryptophan. The order of the fields is clone size, V gene, J gene, D gene, CDR3 protein, CDR3 DNA. D genes are given only for firm matches. Clone size is shown for a subset of rows, as once, few, many or a class of expanded clone.

abundance: -
v_gene: TRBV10-1
j_gene: TRBJ1-1
d_gene: -
CDR3aa: CASSEEGLTRNTEAFF
CDR3nt: TGCGCCAGCAGTGAGGAGGGTCTGACCAGGAACACTGAAGCTTTCTTT

abundance: -
v_gene: TRBV25-1
j_gene: TRBJ2-2
d_gene: -
CDR3aa: CASSESRDTGELFF
CDR3nt: TGTGCCAGCAGTGAATCGAGGGACACCGGGGAGCTGTTTTTT

abundance: -
v_gene: TRBV10-3
j_gene: TRBJ1-1
d_gene: -
CDR3aa: CAISRISQGSTEAFF
CDR3nt: TGTGCCATCAGTAGGATCTCGCAGGGCTCCACTGAAGCTTTCTTT

abundance: -
v_gene: TRBV4-3
j_gene: TRBJ2-1
d_gene: -
CDR3aa: CASSQRAGAPLGSGNEQFF
CDR3nt: TGCGCCAGCAGCCAACGGGCGGGGGCTCCACTAGGATCCGGGAATGAGCAGTTCTTC

abundance: -
v_gene: TRBV18
j_gene: TRBJ1-3
d_gene: TRBD1
CDR3aa: CASSPGQANSGNTIYF
CDR3nt: TGTGCCAGCTCACCGGGACAGGCCAACTCTGGAAACACCATATATTTT

abundance: once
v_gene: TRBV6-2/TRBV6-3
j_gene: TRBJ2-7
d_gene: -
CDR3aa: CASSYPRLGTYEQYF
CDR3nt: TGTGCCAGCAGTTACCCGCGACTAGGGACCTACGAGCAGTACTTC

abundance: -
v_gene: TRBV18
j_gene: TRBJ1-1
d_gene: -
CDR3aa: CASSPLDTQGTEAFF
CDR3nt: TGTGCCAGCTCACCATTGGACACTCAAGGGACTGAAGCTTTCTTT

abundance: -
v_gene: TRBV7-2
j_gene: TRBJ2-3
d_gene: TRBD1
CDR3aa: CASISAGGVGDTQYF
CDR3nt: TGTGCCAGCATTAGCGCAGGGGGCGTCGGAGATACGCAGTATTTT

abundance: -
v_gene: TRBV7-2
j_gene: TRBJ1-2
d_gene: -
CDR3aa: CASSRVRQSGYTF
CDR3nt: TGTGCCAGCAGCCGAGTTCGACAGTCTGGCTACACCTTC

abundance: once
v_gene: TRBV6-4
j_gene: TRBJ2-5
d_gene: -
CDR3aa: CARIPLETQYF
CDR3nt: TGTGCCAGAATCCCTCTCGAGACCCAGTACTTC

abundance: few
v_gene: TRBV4-3
j_gene: TRBJ1-4
d_gene: -
CDR3aa: CASSQDLGLGGALGLEKLFF
CDR3nt: TGCGCCAGCAGCCAAGATCTGGGCCTGGGAGGGGCCCTGGGACTGGAAAAACTGTTTTTT

abundance: once
v_gene: TRBV5-4
j_gene: TRBJ2-7
d_gene: TRBD1
CDR3aa: CASSLWTGRNEQYF
CDR3nt: TGTGCCAGCAGCCTCTGGACAGGGCGCAACGAGCAGTACTTC

abundance: few
v_gene: TRBV6-1
j_gene: TRBJ1-6
d_gene: TRBD1
CDR3aa: CASSAAGQGNSPLHF
CDR3nt: TGTGCCAGCAGTGCAGCGGGACAGGGTAATTCACCCCTCCACTTT

abundance: once
v_gene: TRBV30
j_gene: TRBJ2-2
d_gene: TRBD1
CDR3aa: CAWTRGTGGTGELFF
CDR3nt: TGTGCCTGGACCCGGGGGACAGGGGGCACCGGGGAGCTGTTTTTT

abundance: once
v_gene: TRBV30
j_gene: TRBJ1-5
d_gene: -
CDR3aa: CAWSPLVRDNQPQHF
CDR3nt: TGTGCCTGGAGTCCCCTGGTCCGGGACAATCAGCCCCAGCATTTT

abundance: -
v_gene: TRBV3-1/TRBV3-2
j_gene: TRBJ2-3
d_gene: -
CDR3aa: CASSPPGRTDTQYF
CDR3nt: TGTGCCAGCAGCCCTCCAGGGAGGACAGATACGCAGTATTTT

abundance: -
v_gene: TRBV21-1
j_gene: TRBJ1-2
d_gene: -
CDR3aa: CASSKEEDSGYF
CDR3nt: TGTGCCAGCAGCAAAGAGGAGGACTCGGGCTACTTC

abundance: -
v_gene: TRBV30
j_gene: TRBJ2-3
d_gene: TRBD2
CDR3aa: CAWSVSPERGLTDTQYF
CDR3nt: TGTGCCTGGAGTGTATCCCCGGAGCGGGGTCTCACAGATACGCAGTATTTT

abundance: -
v_gene: TRBV5-6
j_gene: TRBJ1-6
d_gene: TRBD1
CDR3aa: CASSLGFRQGANSPLHF
CDR3nt: TGTGCCAGCAGCTTGGGCTTTCGACAGGGGGCTAATTCACCCCTCCACTTT

abundance: few
v_gene: TRBV4-2
j_gene: TRBJ2-7
d_gene: TRBD1
CDR3aa: CASSQDMDRGYEQYF
CDR3nt: TGTGCCAGCAGCCAAGATATGGACAGGGGATACGAGCAGTACTTC

abundance: -
v_gene: TRBV28
j_gene: TRBJ2-7
d_gene: -
CDR3aa: CASSSGSSYEQYF
CDR3nt: TGTGCCAGCAGTTCCGGGAGCTCCTACGAGCAGTACTTC

abundance: once
v_gene: TRBV28
j_gene: TRBJ1-4
d_gene: -
CDR3aa: CASSDFGGEREKLFF
CDR3nt: TGTGCCAGCAGTGACTTTGGGGGCGAGAGAGAAAAACTGTTTTTT

abundance: -
v_gene: TRBV11-3
j_gene: TRBJ1-2
d_gene: -
CDR3aa: CASSRLGGSYGYTF
CDR3nt: TGTGCCAGCAGCCGTCTAGGGGGAAGCTATGGCTACACCTTC

abundance: -
v_gene: TRBV5-1
j_gene: TRBJ2-5
d_gene: TRBD2
CDR3aa: CASSLERTSGGGLQETQYF
CDR3nt: TGCGCCAGCAGCTTGGAACGGACTAGCGGAGGGGGGCTCCAAGAGACCCAGTACTTC

abundance: -
v_gene: TRBV20-1
j_gene: TRBJ1-6
d_gene: -
CDR3aa: CSASRQGDSPLHF
CDR3nt: TGCAGTGCTAGTCGGCAGGGCGACTCACCCCTCCACTTT

abundance: -
v_gene: TRBV6-1
j_gene: TRBJ2-3
d_gene: -
CDR3aa: CASSEYTDTQYF
CDR3nt: TGTGCCAGCAGTGAGTACACAGATACGCAGTATTTT

abundance: -
v_gene: TRBV5-1
j_gene: TRBJ1-4
d_gene: -
CDR3aa: CASSLKQATNEKLFF
CDR3nt: TGCGCCAGCAGCTTAAAACAGGCAACTAATGAAAAACTGTTTTTT

abundance: -
v_gene: TRBV7-6
j_gene: TRBJ1-1
d_gene: -
CDR3aa: CASSLAGQTNTEAFF
CDR3nt: TGTGCCAGCAGCTTAGCCGGACAGACGAACACTGAAGCTTTCTTT

abundance: -
v_gene: TRBV15
j_gene: TRBJ1-1
d_gene: TRBD1
CDR3aa: CATSREKGANTEAFF
CDR3nt: TGTGCCACCAGCAGAGAGAAGGGGGCGAACACTGAAGCTTTCTTT

abundance: -
v_gene: TRBV5-1
j_gene: TRBJ2-6
d_gene: TRBD1
CDR3aa: CATSQGPRSGANVLTF
CDR3nt: TGCGCCACCTCACAGGGGCCTCGATCTGGGGCCAACGTCCTGACTTTC

abundance: -
v_gene: TRBV7-6
j_gene: TRBJ2-5
d_gene: -
CDR3aa: CASSLIGWAGGTETQYF
CDR3nt: TGTGCCAGCAGCTTAATCGGGTGGGCCGGCGGGACAGAGACCCAGTACTTC

abundance: -
v_gene: TRBV27
j_gene: TRBJ1-5
d_gene: -
CDR3aa: CASSPGVLVGQPQHF
CDR3nt: TGTGCCAGCAGCCCGGGGGTTCTCGTAGGTCAGCCCCAGCATTTT

abundance: -
v_gene: TRBV14
j_gene: TRBJ1-2
d_gene: -
CDR3aa: CASVESGDIRGYTF
CDR3nt: TGTGCCAGCGTGGAGTCAGGGGACATCCGGGGCTACACCTTC

abundance: -
v_gene: TRBV28
j_gene: TRBJ1-2
d_gene: -
CDR3aa: CASSTSGILYGYTF
CDR3nt: TGTGCCAGCAGCACTTCCGGGATTCTCTATGGCTACACCTTC

abundance: -
v_gene: TRBV5-1
j_gene: TRBJ2-7
d_gene: TRBD2
CDR3aa: CASSPGGGEYEQYF
CDR3nt: TGCGCCAGCAGCCCGGGCGGGGGGGAATACGAGCAGTACTTC

abundance: -
v_gene: TRBV7-2
j_gene: TRBJ2-1
d_gene: -
CDR3aa: CASSPSNEQFF
CDR3nt: TGTGCCAGCAGCCCCAGCAATGAGCAGTTCTTC

abundance: -
v_gene: TRBV7-2
j_gene: TRBJ1-1
d_gene: -
CDR3aa: CASSPWGEGEAFF
CDR3nt: TGTGCCAGCAGCCCATGGGGGGAAGGTGAAGCTTTCTTT

abundance: -
v_gene: TRBV3-1/TRBV3-2
j_gene: TRBJ1-3
d_gene: -
CDR3aa: CASSLRDSGNTIYF
CDR3nt: TGTGCCAGCAGCCTAAGAGACTCTGGAAACACCATATATTTT

abundance: -
v_gene: TRBV18
j_gene: TRBJ2-5
d_gene: TRBD1
CDR3aa: CASSPRTGAETQYF
CDR3nt: TGTGCCAGCTCACCAAGGACAGGGGCAGAGACCCAGTACTTC

abundance: -
v_gene: TRBV19
j_gene: TRBJ1-1
d_gene: TRBD1
CDR3aa: CASRGQGRTEAFF
CDR3nt: TGTGCCAGCCGTGGACAGGGGAGGACTGAAGCTTTCTTT

abundance: -
v_gene: TRBV5-1
j_gene: TRBJ2-1
d_gene: TRBD2
CDR3aa: CASSLEASGGSSYNEQFF
CDR3nt: TGCGCCAGCAGCTTGGAAGCTAGCGGGGGGAGCTCCTACAATGAGCAGTTCTTC

abundance: -
v_gene: TRBV28
j_gene: TRBJ2-3
d_gene: -
CDR3aa: CASSAPGRRGRTDTQYF
CDR3nt: TGTGCCAGCAGTGCTCCAGGGAGGAGGGGGCGCACAGATACGCAGTATTTT